Sequencing of this TCR beta chain was carried out in a study of T-cell reconstitution after alpha-beta-depleted transplantation in children. Whole-study findings and limits: Alpha-beta T cells about two months after transplant reportedly derived from several hundred expanded graft clones. T-cell counts and diversity at one year following transplant were attributed mainly to newly produced T cells. Diversity of TCRbeta at day 60 was high in some patients, arising from surviving recipient T cells and thymic progenitors.

Unique molecular identifiers were incorporated when the TCRbeta library was constructed. TCRdb re-derived calls from the PCR reads in MiXCR, one entry per CDR3 protein. The table records 700,000 or so distinct CDR3 sequences, roughly 14% of them present only once. The CDR3 contains 16 residues. Germline CDR1 reads SEHNR; CDR2 reads FQNEAQ (reference sequence). The V segment lost 5 bases and the J segment 3 bases; nucleotides outside the gene matches: 10. Of note for this clonotype: Its target is unknown.

The source is a girl aged 2 to 9 with congenital amegakaryocytic thrombocytopenia, due to receive a stem cell transplant. Material: PBMCs, obtained before TCRalphabeta/CD19-depleted stem cell transplant. V usage is TRBV7-9 and J usage is TRBJ2-5, with 9 positions matching TRBD1. CDR3 sequence reads: CASSTNRGPYEETQYF. In nucleotides, the CDR3 is TGTGCCAGCAGCACTAACAGGGGGCCGTATGAAGAGACCCAGTACTTC.